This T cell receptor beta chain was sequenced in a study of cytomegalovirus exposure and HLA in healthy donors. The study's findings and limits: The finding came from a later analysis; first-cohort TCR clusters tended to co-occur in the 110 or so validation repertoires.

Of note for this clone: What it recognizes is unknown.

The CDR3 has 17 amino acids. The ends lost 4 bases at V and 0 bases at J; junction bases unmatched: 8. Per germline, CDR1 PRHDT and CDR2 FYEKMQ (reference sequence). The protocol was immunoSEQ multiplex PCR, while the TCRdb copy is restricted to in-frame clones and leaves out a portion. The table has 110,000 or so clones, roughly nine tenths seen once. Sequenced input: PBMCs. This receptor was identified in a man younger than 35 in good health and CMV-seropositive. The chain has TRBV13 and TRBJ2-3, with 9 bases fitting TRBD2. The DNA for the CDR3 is TGTGCCAGCAGCTCGCTAGCGGGACCGACTAGCACAGATACGCAGTATTTT. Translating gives CASSSLAGPTSTDTQYF.